This T cell receptor beta chain comes out of a study of cytomegalovirus exposure and HLA in healthy donors. Trimming shortened V by 3 bases and J by 7 bases, and 14 bases separated the two germline ends. The CDR3 totals 13 residues. CDR1 and CDR2 from the germline V gene are SGHNT and YYREEE (reference sequence). The PCR used 60 Vbeta and 13 Jbeta primers. Produced via immunoSEQ multiplex PCR; TCRdb's table is partial and in-frame only. The sample records around 180,000 clones, 70% to 80% being singletons. The receptor was isolated from a woman in her thirties or forties in good health and CMV-seronegative. Sequenced sample: PBMCs. The chain is built from TRBV5-4 and TRBJ2-7; D might be TRBD1 (5 bases). The CDR3 DNA follows: TGTGCCAGCAGCTCCCAGGGTTCAGGAGAGCAGTACTTC. This translates into CASSSQGSGEQYF.